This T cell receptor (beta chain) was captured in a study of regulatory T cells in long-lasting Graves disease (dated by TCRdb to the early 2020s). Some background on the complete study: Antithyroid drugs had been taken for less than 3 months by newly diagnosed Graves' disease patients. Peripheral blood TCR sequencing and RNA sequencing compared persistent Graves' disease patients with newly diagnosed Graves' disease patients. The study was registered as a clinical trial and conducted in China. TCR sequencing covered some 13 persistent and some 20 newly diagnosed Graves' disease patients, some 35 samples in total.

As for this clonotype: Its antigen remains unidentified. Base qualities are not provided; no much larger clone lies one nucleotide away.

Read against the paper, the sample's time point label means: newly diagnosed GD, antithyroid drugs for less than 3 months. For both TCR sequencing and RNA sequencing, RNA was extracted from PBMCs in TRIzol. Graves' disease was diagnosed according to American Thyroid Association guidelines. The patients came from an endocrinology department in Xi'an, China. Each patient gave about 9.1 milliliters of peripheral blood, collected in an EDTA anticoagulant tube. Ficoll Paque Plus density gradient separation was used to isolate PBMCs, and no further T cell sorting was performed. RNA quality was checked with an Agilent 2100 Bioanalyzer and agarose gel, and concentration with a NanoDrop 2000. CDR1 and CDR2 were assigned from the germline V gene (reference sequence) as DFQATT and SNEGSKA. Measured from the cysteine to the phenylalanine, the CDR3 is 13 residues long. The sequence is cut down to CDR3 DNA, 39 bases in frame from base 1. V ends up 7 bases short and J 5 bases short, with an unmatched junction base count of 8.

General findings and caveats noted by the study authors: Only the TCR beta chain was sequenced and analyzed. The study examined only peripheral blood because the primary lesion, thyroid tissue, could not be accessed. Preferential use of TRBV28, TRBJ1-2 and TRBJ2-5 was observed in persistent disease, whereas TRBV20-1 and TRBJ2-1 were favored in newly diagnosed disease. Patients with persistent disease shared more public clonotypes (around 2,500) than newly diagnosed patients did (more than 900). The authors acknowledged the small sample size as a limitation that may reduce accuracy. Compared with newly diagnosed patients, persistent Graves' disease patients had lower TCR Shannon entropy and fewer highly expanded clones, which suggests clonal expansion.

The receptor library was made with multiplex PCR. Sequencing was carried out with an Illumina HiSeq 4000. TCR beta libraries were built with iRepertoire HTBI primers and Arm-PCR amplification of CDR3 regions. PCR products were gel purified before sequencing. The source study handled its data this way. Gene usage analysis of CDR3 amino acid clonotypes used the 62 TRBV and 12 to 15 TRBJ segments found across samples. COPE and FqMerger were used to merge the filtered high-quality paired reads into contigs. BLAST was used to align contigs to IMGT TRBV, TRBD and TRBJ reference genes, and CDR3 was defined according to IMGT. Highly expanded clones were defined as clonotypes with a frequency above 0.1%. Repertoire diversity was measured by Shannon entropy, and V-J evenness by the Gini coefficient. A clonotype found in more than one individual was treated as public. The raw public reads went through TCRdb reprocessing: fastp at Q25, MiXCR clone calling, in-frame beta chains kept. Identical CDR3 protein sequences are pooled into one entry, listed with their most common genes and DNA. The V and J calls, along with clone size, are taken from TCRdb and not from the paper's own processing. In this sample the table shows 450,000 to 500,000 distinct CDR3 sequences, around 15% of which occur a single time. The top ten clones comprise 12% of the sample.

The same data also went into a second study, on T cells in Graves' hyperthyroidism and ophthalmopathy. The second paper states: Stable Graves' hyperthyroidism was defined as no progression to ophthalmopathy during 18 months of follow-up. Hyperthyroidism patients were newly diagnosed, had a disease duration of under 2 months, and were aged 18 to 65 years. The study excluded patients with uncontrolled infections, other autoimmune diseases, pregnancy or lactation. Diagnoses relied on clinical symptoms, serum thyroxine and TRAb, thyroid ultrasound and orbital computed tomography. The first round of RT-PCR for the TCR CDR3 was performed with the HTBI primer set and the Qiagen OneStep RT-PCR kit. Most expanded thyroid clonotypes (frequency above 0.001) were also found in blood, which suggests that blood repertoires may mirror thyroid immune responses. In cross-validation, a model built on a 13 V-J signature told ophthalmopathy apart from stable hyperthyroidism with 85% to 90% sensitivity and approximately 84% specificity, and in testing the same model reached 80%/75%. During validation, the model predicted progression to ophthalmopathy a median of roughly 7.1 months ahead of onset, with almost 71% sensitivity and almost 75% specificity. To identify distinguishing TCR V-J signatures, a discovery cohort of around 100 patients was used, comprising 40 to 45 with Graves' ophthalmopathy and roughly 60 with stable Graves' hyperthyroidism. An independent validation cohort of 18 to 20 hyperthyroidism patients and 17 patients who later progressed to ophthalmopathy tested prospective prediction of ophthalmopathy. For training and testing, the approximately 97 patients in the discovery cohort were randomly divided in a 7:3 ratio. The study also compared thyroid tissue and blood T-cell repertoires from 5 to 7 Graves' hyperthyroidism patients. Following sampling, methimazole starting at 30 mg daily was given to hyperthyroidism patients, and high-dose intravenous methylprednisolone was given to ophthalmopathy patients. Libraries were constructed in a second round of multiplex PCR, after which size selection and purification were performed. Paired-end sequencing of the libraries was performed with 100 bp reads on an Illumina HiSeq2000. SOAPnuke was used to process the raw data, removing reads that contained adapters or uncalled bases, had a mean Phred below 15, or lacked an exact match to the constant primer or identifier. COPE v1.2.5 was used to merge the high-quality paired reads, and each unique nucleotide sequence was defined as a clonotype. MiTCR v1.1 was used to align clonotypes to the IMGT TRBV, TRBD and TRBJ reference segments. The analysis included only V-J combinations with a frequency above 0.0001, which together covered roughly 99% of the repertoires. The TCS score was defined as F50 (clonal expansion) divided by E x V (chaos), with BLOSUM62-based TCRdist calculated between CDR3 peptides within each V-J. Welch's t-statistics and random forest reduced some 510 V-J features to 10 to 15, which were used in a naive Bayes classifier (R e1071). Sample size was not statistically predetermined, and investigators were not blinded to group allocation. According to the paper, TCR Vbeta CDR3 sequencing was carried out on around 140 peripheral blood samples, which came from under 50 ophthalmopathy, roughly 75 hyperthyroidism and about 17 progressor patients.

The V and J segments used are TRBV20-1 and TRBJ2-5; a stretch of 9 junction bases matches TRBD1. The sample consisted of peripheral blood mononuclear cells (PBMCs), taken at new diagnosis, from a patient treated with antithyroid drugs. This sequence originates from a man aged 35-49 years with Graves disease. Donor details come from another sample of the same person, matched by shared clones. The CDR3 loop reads CSGLQGAEETQYF. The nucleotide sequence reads TGCAGTGGTCTACAGGGGGCTGAGGAGACCCAGTACTTC.